This entry lists 14 T cell receptor beta chains sequenced from one sample in a study of blood T cell repertoires in COVID-19. Generated by immunoSEQ multiplex PCR, the TCRdb table keeps only in-frame clones and is missing some. The sample lists about 82,000 clones, around 80% occurring once. Material for sequencing was peripheral blood. These receptors all stem from a woman aged 55-69 years with acute or convalescent COVID-19.

Regarding this clone: Different DNA sequences within this sample yield the same CDR3. The gene calls are TRBV28 and TRBJ1-2; D is ambiguous. V was cut by 3 bases and J by 8 bases, with 19 bases left in between. CDR3 length: 15 amino acids. In germline, CDR1 is MDHEN, CDR2 SYDVKM. The DNA for the CDR3 is TGTGCCAGCAGTTTCAGGACGCTGGTAGGGAGGGGCTACACCTTC. This codes for CASSFRTLVGRGYTF.

This chain uses TRBV7-8 with TRBJ2-1, with D uncertain. The V end was cut by 10 bases, the J end by 7 bases, with 14 bases between. The length of the CDR3 is 12 residues. Looked up from germline, CDR1 is SGHVS and CDR2 is FQNEAQ. The CDR3 sequence: CANTRSRNEQFF. In nucleotides, the CDR3 is TGTGCCAATACTCGGTCCCGAAATGAGCAGTTCTTC.

V and J are TRBV4-2 and TRBJ1-1; D unclear. V was clipped by 8 bases and J by 3 bases, with 16 bases between them. Germline loops: CDR1 LGHNA, CDR2 YNFKEQ. CDR3 length: 14 residues. CDR3 region: CASQGGQRDTEAFF. DNA of the CDR3: TGTGCCAGCCAAGGAGGGCAGCGGGACACTGAAGCTTTCTTT.

The table lists this clone with a few counts. CDR3 nucleotides: TGTGCCAGCAGACCCCCGGGACAGGGTTATGGCTACACCTTC. It encodes CASRPPGQGYGYTF. The rearrangement uses TRBV5-4 and TRBJ1-2, with 9 bases lining up with TRBD1. V dropped 5 bases and J dropped 5; count of bases not matched to a gene: 7. The CDR3 runs 14 residues. Germline V lookup: CDR1 SGHNT, CDR2 YYREEE (reference sequence).

The chain has TRBV5-1 and TRBJ1-1; the match to TRBD1 covers 8 bases. From germline, CDR1 is SGHRS and CDR2 YFSETQ. The CDR3 totals 14 residues. With V trimmed by 5 bases and J by 10 bases, 13 bases remained unmatched. CDR3 sequence (DNA): TGCGCCAGCAGAACGACCTCAGGGGGCGGAAGAGCTTTCTTT. Its protein product is CASRTTSGGGRAFF.

This clone has only a few counts. This chain links TRBV6-4 with TRBJ2-5; possible D gene TRBD2, 5 bases. The length of the CDR3 is 15 residues. The germline V and J ends were trimmed by 0 bases and 0 bases, with 8 bases remaining between them. CDR1 MRHNA and CDR2 SNTAGT come from the germline V gene. The CDR3 nucleotides read TGTGCCAGCAGTGACTCCCCGGGATACCAAGAGACCCAGTACTTC. The encoded protein is CASSDSPGYQETQYF.

The rearrangement uses TRBV21-1 and TRBJ1-1; the DNA was not compared with TRBD1, the D call given in the table. TRBV21-1 represents a pseudogene. This CDR3 has 17 residues. CDR3 loop: CASSNRNIRERGTEAFF. DNA of the CDR3: TGTGCCAGCAGCAACCGAAACATCAGGGAAAGGGGCACTGAAGCTTTCTTT.

This chain links TRBV29-1 with TRBJ1-2; 9 positions match TRBD1. The CDR3 covers 11 residues. V gave up 5 bases and J gave up 8 bases; unmatched junction bases: 3. Germline V gene data show CDR1 as SQVTM and CDR2 as ANQGSEA. The CDR3 coding sequence is TGCAGCGTTACAGGGGGCTACGGCTACACCTTC. Its protein is CSVTGGYGYTF.

V is TRBV3-1 (or the pseudogene TRBV3-2) and J is TRBJ2-7; D remains ambiguous. V was clipped by 4 bases and J by 4 bases, with 11 bases between them. The CDR3 covers 13 residues. Germline CDR1 reads LGHDT; CDR2 reads YNNKEL (reference sequence). CDR3 in amino acids: CASSLGFRYEQYF. CDR3 sequence (DNA): TGTGCCAGCAGCCTCGGATTCAGGTACGAGCAGTACTTC.

The chain carries TRBV3-1 (or the pseudogene TRBV3-2) and TRBJ2-1; 11 bases line up with TRBD2. The CDR3 has 16 amino acids. J gave up 5 bases and V 2 bases, and 5 bases lay outside the gene matches. Germline CDR1 is LGHDT and CDR2 is YNNKEL (reference sequence). The CDR3 loop is CASSQPLAGVNNEQFF. The DNA for the CDR3 is TGTGCCAGCAGCCAACCACTAGCGGGGGTGAACAATGAGCAGTTCTTC.

This clone appeared a single time. The chain couples TRBV19 to TRBJ1-1; maybe TRBD1 (6 bases). This CDR3 is built from 14 residues. Between the trimmed V and J ends, which lost 5 bases and 5 bases, there was a span of 15 bases. Germline CDR1 is LNHDA and CDR2 is SQIVND (reference sequence). Here the CDR3 reads CASSQIQGRTEAFF. The DNA of the CDR3 is TGTGCCAGTAGTCAAATACAGGGCAGGACTGAAGCTTTCTTT.

The CDR3 DNA is TGTGCCAGCAGTGACAGGGGGGGGGACAGGCCGGGGTACGAGCAGTACTTC. Protein product: CASSDRGGDRPGYEQYF. The chain recombines TRBV6-1 with TRBJ2-7; possible D gene TRBD1, 8 bases. Trimming cost V 3 bases and J 4 bases, with 22 bases left between them. Germline assignment: CDR1 MNHNS and CDR2 SASEGT. This CDR3 is built from 17 residues.

The chain couples TRBV10-1 to TRBJ2-7; no clear D. The CDR3 spans 12 residues. Germline loops: CDR1 WNHNN, CDR2 SYGVQD (reference sequence). V lost 9 bases to trimming and J lost 0 bases, with 9 bases between them. CDR3 loop: CARELNSYEQYF. CDR3 nucleotides: TGCGCCAGAGAGCTAAACTCCTACGAGCAGTACTTC.

The CDR3 DNA follows: TGCAGCGTTAAAAAGGGGAAGGGGGATACGCAGTATTTT. Translating gives CSVKKGKGDTQYF. The chain combines TRBV29-1 with TRBJ2-3; D possibly corresponds to TRBD1 (5 bases). V lost 5 bases and J 6 bases, leaving 15 bases between the germline ends. The CDR3 has 13 residues. Germline V gene sequence: CDR1 SQVTM, CDR2 ANQGSEA.